These T cell receptor beta chains were read from a single sample in a study of blood T cell repertoires in COVID-19. Measured with immunoSEQ multiplex PCR; TCRdb has only the in-frame clones, and not every one. The table has under 250,000 clones, 80% to 90% seen once. The specimen was peripheral blood. These receptors all come from a woman aged 70-85 years with acute or convalescent COVID-19. Both conserved end residues are part of each CDR3. D genes are given only for firm matches. Clone size appears in some rows only: once, few, many, or a class for an expanded clone.

D gene	clone size	V gene	J gene	CDR3 length	CDR3 protein	CDR3 DNA
-	-	TRBV7-5	TRBJ2-1	15	CARSRRGVHYNEQFF	TGTGCCAGAAGCCGACGGGGGGTCCACTACAATGAGCAGTTCTTC
TRBD1	-	TRBV28	TRBJ1-4	15	CASSLQGVTNEKLFF	TGTGCCAGCAGTTTACAGGGGGTAACTAATGAAAAACTGTTTTTT
TRBD1	-	TRBV28	TRBJ1-2	14	CASRPVGTAYGYTF	TGTGCCAGCAGGCCGGTGGGGACAGCATATGGCTACACCTTC
-	-	TRBV30	TRBJ1-4	15	CAWSAFRGGNEKLFF	TGTGCCTGGAGTGCCTTCCGGGGTGGGAATGAAAAACTGTTTTTT
-	-	TRBV19	TRBJ2-3	15	CASSISNPLQDTQYF	TGTGCCAGTAGTATATCGAACCCACTCCAAGATACGCAGTATTTT
-	-	TRBV11-3	TRBJ2-7	14	CASSPHDRSSEQYF	TGTGCCAGCAGTCCTCATGACAGGTCCTCGGAGCAGTACTTC
TRBD2	-	TRBV7-9	TRBJ2-2	18	CASSFPTGLELGTGELFF	TGTGCCAGCAGCTTTCCGACGGGACTAGAATTGGGCACCGGGGAGCTGTTTTTT
-	-	TRBV7-2	TRBJ1-2	14	CASSLVSVNYGYTF	TGTGCCAGCAGCTTAGTATCAGTTAACTATGGCTACACCTTC
TRBD1	-	TRBV5-4	TRBJ2-2	16	CASSLDSQGAAGELFF	TGTGCCAGCAGCTTGGATAGTCAGGGGGCAGCCGGGGAGCTGTTTTTT
-	few	TRBV15	TRBJ1-3	15	CATSRDRGNGNTIYF	TGTGCCACCAGCAGAGATCGGGGGAACGGAAACACCATATATTTT
-	-	TRBV4-1	TRBJ2-1	16	CASSQVPGSSYNEQFF	TGCGCCAGCAGCCAAGTTCCCGGGAGCTCCTACAATGAGCAGTTCTTC
TRBD2	-	TRBV5-5	TRBJ2-3	14	CASSAGLAADTQYF	TGTGCCAGCAGCGCGGGACTAGCAGCAGATACGCAGTATTTT
-	-	TRBV30	TRBJ1-3	15	CAWSTPGSSGNTIYF	TGTGCCTGGAGTACTCCGGGTTCCTCTGGAAACACCATATATTTT
TRBD2	-	TRBV9	TRBJ2-3	17	CASSVGLAGARSDTQYF	TGTGCCAGCAGCGTAGGGCTAGCGGGGGCACGGTCAGATACGCAGTATTTT
TRBD2	-	TRBV6-6	TRBJ2-7	15	CASSYGRAREYEQYF	TGTGCCAGCAGTTACGGGAGGGCCAGGGAGTACGAGCAGTACTTC
-	-	TRBV5-6	TRBJ1-1	15	CASSNYKGVSTEAFF	TGTGCCAGCAGCAATTACAAAGGGGTTAGCACTGAAGCTTTCTTT
-	-	TRBV7-9	TRBJ2-3	18	CASSFSGTEPPHTDTQYF	TGTGCCAGCAGCTTTAGCGGTACAGAACCCCCGCACACAGATACGCAGTATTTT
-	-	TRBV11-1	TRBJ2-5	13	CASSRGTQETQYF	TGTGCCAGCAGCCGCGGGACGCAAGAGACCCAGTACTTC
TRBD1	-	TRBV10-2	TRBJ1-6	22	CASSGALRDRVSLSSYNSPLHF	TGCGCCAGCAGTGGGGCCCTAAGGGACAGGGTCTCTCTAAGCTCCTATAATTCACCCCTCCACTTT
-	-	TRBV2	TRBJ1-4	14	CASNNRASGEKLFF	TGTGCCAGCAATAACAGGGCGTCGGGCGAAAAACTGTTTTTT
TRBD1	-	TRBV29-1	TRBJ1-5	14	CSVKQGFGNQPQHF	TGCAGCGTGAAACAGGGGTTCGGCAATCAGCCCCAGCATTTT
-	once	TRBV4-3	TRBJ2-7	16	CASSQDGTPSSYEQYF	TGCGCCAGCAGCCAAGATGGGACACCGAGCTCCTACGAGCAGTACTTC
TRBD1	-	TRBV6-5	TRBJ1-2	16	CASSYSNRGHRYGYTF	TGTGCCAGCAGTTACTCCAACAGGGGGCATCGTTATGGCTACACCTTC
TRBD1	few	TRBV6-5	TRBJ1-2	14	CASSPLGQGHGYTF	TGTGCCAGCAGCCCCCTGGGACAGGGACATGGCTACACCTTC
TRBD1	-	TRBV5-8	TRBJ1-6	17	CASSLGQGAPLNSPLHF	TGTGCCAGCAGCTTGGGACAGGGGGCTCCTCTAAATTCACCCCTCCACTTT
-	once	TRBV6-6	TRBJ2-5	11	CASTSQETQYF	TGTGCCAGCACTTCTCAAGAGACCCAGTACTTC
TRBD2	-	TRBV7-2	TRBJ2-1	15	CASRLGTSGGNEQFF	TGTGCCAGCAGACTCGGGACTAGCGGTGGAAATGAGCAGTTCTTC
-	many	TRBV6-2/TRBV6-3	TRBJ2-7	15	CASSSGGGGSYEQYF	TGTGCCAGCAGTTCAGGAGGGGGAGGGTCCTACGAGCAGTACTTC
TRBD1	-	TRBV5-6	TRBJ1-2	14	CASTSDRLFFGYTF	TGTGCCAGCACCTCGGACAGGCTATTCTTTGGCTACACCTTC
TRBD1	-	TRBV11-2	TRBJ2-5	16	CASSPPLGQAKETQYF	TGTGCCAGCAGCCCCCCCTTGGGACAGGCAAAAGAGACCCAGTACTTC
TRBD1	-	TRBV10-1	TRBJ2-7	15	CASRGVDRVAYEQYF	TGCGCCAGCAGGGGGGTGGACAGGGTCGCCTACGAGCAGTACTTC
-	-	TRBV7-2	TRBJ1-3	15	CASSPRGGSGNTIYF	TGTGCCAGCAGCCCCCGAGGAGGGTCCGGAAACACCATATATTTT
-	-	TRBV4-3	TRBJ1-2	15	CASSPTRVRNYGYTF	TGCGCCAGCAGCCCAACCCGGGTCCGCAACTATGGCTACACCTTC
-	-	TRBV7-2	TRBJ2-7	13	CASSFGVFYEQYF	TGTGCCAGCAGCTTCGGAGTCTTCTACGAGCAGTACTTC
TRBD1	-	TRBV6-5	TRBJ1-6	16	CASSSRLRGLGSPLHF	TGTGCCAGCAGTTCCAGACTCAGGGGGCTAGGATCACCCCTCCACTTT